This T cell receptor (beta chain) was captured by sequencing in a study of blood T cell repertoires in COVID-19. Across the study: The United States, Italy and Spain were the sources of the acute and convalescent COVID-19 samples.

Original handling: From reference gene primer amplification, estimates of nucleated cell counts were derived. Sequencing used immunoSEQ multiplex PCR; TCRdb keeps in-frame clones, though not all of them. V and J calls and clone size follow that table, whereas D and trimming were derived from the DNA. The repertoire holds fewer than 130,000 clones, around 85% seen once, with around a fifth in the top ten. Germline assignment: CDR1 SGHDT and CDR2 YYEEEE. V was clipped by 2 bases and J by 1 base, with 13 bases between them. This CDR3 is built from 15 residues. Sequenced input: peripheral blood. V and J are TRBV5-6 and TRBJ2-7; D is uncertain. The clonotype was recovered from a man between 65 and 85 years old with active or convalescent COVID-19. The CDR3 here is CASSFREQASYEQYF. For the CDR3, the DNA is TGTGCCAGCAGCTTTAGAGAGCAGGCATCCTACGAGCAGTACTTC.